A single count supports the clone carrying this T cell receptor (beta chain). This record belongs to a study of chemoradiotherapy in HPV16-positive cancers. V dropped 2 bases and J dropped 4 bases, with 10 bases sitting between them. The V gene's germline CDR1 is MNHEY and CDR2 SMNVEV (reference sequence). This CDR3 is built from 14 residues. Clones were read by immunoSEQ multiplex PCR, and TCRdb kept only the in-frame ones, dropping some. In the table there are tens of thousands of clones, more than 80% of which are singletons. This chain links TRBV27 with TRBJ2-3; the D is unclear. The sample here was blood, taken from a patient who underwent chemoradiotherapy. This TCR came from a human donor with HPV-associated anogenital cancer. The CDR3 loop reads CASSLLPVSDTQYF. CDR3 DNA sequence: TGTGCCAGCAGTTTACTCCCCGTCTCAGATACGCAGTATTTT.